These 28 T cell receptor beta chains came from one sample sequenced in a study of T cells in Graves' hyperthyroidism and ophthalmopathy. Researchers took RNA transcripts and amplified the TCR beta CDR3 regions from them. During a first-round RT-PCR of the TCR CDR3, the HTBI primer set was used. One entry per CDR3 protein results from TCRdb running MiXCR on the multiplex PCR reads. This table has 270,000 or so distinct CDR3 sequences, around 25% appearing once. Sequenced: blood. The receptors derive from a man aged 40-49 years with Graves' hyperthyroidism that later progressed to Graves' ophthalmopathy.

This clonotype was observed at least ten times. In DNA, the CDR3 is TGTGCCAGCAGCTTGGGCCCAGGCGTCCAAGAGACCCAGTACTTC. This gives the protein CASSLGPGVQETQYF. The genes are TRBV5-5 and TRBJ2-5, with D unresolved. This CDR3 region has 15 residues. V dropped 0 bases and J dropped 1 base, with 10 bases sitting between them. The germline V gene encodes CDR1 SGHKS and CDR2 YYEKEE (reference sequence).

The chain carries TRBV2 and TRBJ1-2; D uncertain. V lost 3 bases and J lost 5, with 7 bases in between. Germline lookup yields CDR1 SNHLY and CDR2 FYNNEI. The CDR3 totals 12 residues. The CDR3 loop is CASSEQVYGYTF. The CDR3 coding sequence is TGTGCCAGCAGTGAGCAAGTTTATGGCTACACCTTC.

In this sample, this clonotype turned up many times. This chain links TRBV12-3 or TRBV12-4 with TRBJ1-1, with unresolved D. Deletions cut 5 bases from V and 4 bases from J, with 11 bases between. The CDR3 runs 13 residues. The chain's CDR3 is CASSQSEGTEAFF. CDR3 coding DNA: TGTGCCAGCAGTCAATCGGAGGGCACTGAAGCTTTCTTT.

This clonotype showed up just once. CDR3 in DNA: TGTGCCAGCAGCCAAGGGTATCGACTAGCCAGCGACGAGCAGTACTTC. Its translation is CASSQGYRLASDEQYF. The chain carries TRBV4-2 and TRBJ2-7; TRBD2 aligns across 7 bases. The trim removed 1 base at V and 5 bases at J, leaving 11 bases unmatched. There are 16 residues in the CDR3. The germline V gene has CDR1 LGHNA and CDR2 YNFKEQ.

The V gene is TRBV7-8, the J gene TRBJ2-2; no clear D. CDR3 length equals 13 residues. Trimming removed 6 bases from V and 8 bases from J, with 13 bases in between. The germline V gene encodes CDR1 SGHVS and CDR2 FQNEAQ. CDR3 amino acids: CASSFSGSGELFF. In DNA, the CDR3 is TGTGCCAGCAGTTTTTCGGGTTCTGGGGAGCTGTTTTTT.

This clonotype was recorded many times. This rearrangement joins TRBV10-3 to TRBJ1-1, with TRBD1 as a possible D gene (5 bases). Germline loops: CDR1 ENHRY, CDR2 SYGVKD. Trimming cost V 7 bases and J 5 bases, with 14 bases left between them. CDR3 length: 13 amino acids. Written as DNA, the CDR3 is TGTGCCATCACCTCGGGGGTAGGGACTGAAGCTTTCTTT. Translation: CAITSGVGTEAFF.

This chain joins TRBV3-1 and TRBJ2-7; D is uncertain. This CDR3 region has 15 residues. V lost 1 base to trimming and J lost 7 bases, with 17 bases between them. The germline CDR1 and CDR2 sequences are LGHDT and YNNKEL (reference sequence). The CDR3 loop reads CASSQGGVNLKEQYF. The CDR3 bases are TGTGCCAGCAGCCAAGGTGGGGTCAATTTGAAGGAGCAGTACTTC.

V usage is TRBV30 and J usage is TRBJ2-5, with TRBD1 matching over 7 bases. This CDR3 is 14 amino acids long. In germline, CDR1 is GTSNPN, CDR2 SVGIG (reference sequence). V gave up 0 bases and J gave up 5 bases; unmatched junction bases: 6. As DNA, the CDR3 is TGTGCCTGGAGTGTTGGGCAGGGGGTGGAGACCCAGTACTTC. Its protein product is CAWSVGQGVETQYF.

This clonotype has ten or more counts. The rearrangement links TRBV10-3 to TRBJ2-5, with D possibly TRBD2 on 5 matching bases. The V gene lost 3 bases and the J gene lost 1 base, with 6 bases spanning the gap. The CDR3 spans 13 residues. Germline values: CDR1 ENHRY, CDR2 SYGVKD. In DNA form, the CDR3 reads TGTGCCATCAGTGATCGGGGCCAAGAGACCCAGTACTTC. Protein: CAISDRGQETQYF.

This clonotype was seen at least ten times. The rearrangement uses TRBV6-1 and TRBJ2-7, with 13 bases that match TRBD2. The CDR3 is made up of 14 amino acids. V lost 6 bases, J lost 7 bases, and 6 bases stayed unmatched. Germline values: CDR1 MNHNS, CDR2 SASEGT. Written as DNA, the CDR3 is TGTGCCAGCAGCTGGACTAGCGGGAGTGGGGAGCAGTACTTC. The encoded protein is CASSWTSGSGEQYF.

This clonotype appeared many times. The gene calls are TRBV19 and TRBJ1-1; unclear D gene. The CDR3 is 12 amino acids. The ends were cut back, 6 bases at V and 4 bases at J, with 9 bases in the middle. Looked up from germline, CDR1 is LNHDA and CDR2 is SQIVND (reference sequence). The CDR3 bases are TGTGCCAGTAGGAGTAGTGGCACTGAAGCTTTCTTT. It specifies CASRSSGTEAFF.

This clonotype showed up many times. This chain connects TRBV25-1 to TRBJ2-2, with 7 bases identical to TRBD2. CDR3 length equals 16 residues. Germline CDR1 and CDR2: MGHDK and SYGVNS. J was trimmed by 2 bases and V by 1 base; bases with no gene match: 4. The CDR3 loop reads CASSEWLADNTGELFF. The CDR3 DNA is TGTGCCAGCAGTGAATGGCTAGCGGATAACACCGGGGAGCTGTTTTTT.

This chain uses TRBV11-3 with TRBJ2-2; D perhaps matches TRBD1 (5 bases). The V gene's germline CDR1 is SGHNT and CDR2 YENEEA. This CDR3 is built from 13 residues. The V and J ends lost 4 bases and 7 bases respectively, with 10 bases between them. The CDR3: CASSSRGIGELFF. Here the CDR3 DNA reads TGTGCCAGCAGCTCTAGGGGAATCGGGGAGCTGTTTTTT.

This clonotype was counted ten times or more. This chain uses TRBV15 with TRBJ1-6; possible D gene TRBD1, 5 bases. CDR1 and CDR2 (germline): LNHNV, YYDKDF (reference sequence). This CDR3 region has 15 residues. V was trimmed by 1 base and J by 8 bases, leaving 12 bases between them. CDR3 residues: CATSRGAPGDSPLHF. The CDR3 nucleotides are TGTGCCACCAGCAGAGGGGCCCCGGGGGATTCACCCCTCCACTTT.

This clonotype was counted at least ten times. This sequence joins TRBV12-3 or TRBV12-4 and TRBJ2-3; no definite D call. The CDR3 runs to 11 residues. The ends were cut back, 4 bases at V and 6 bases at J, with 5 bases in the middle. Written as DNA, the CDR3 is TGTGCCAGCAGTTGGCGGGATACGCAGTATTTT. Protein sequence: CASSWRDTQYF.

At least ten counts were recorded for this clonotype. This chain joins TRBV2 and TRBJ1-2; possibly TRBD1 for D (6 bases). Trimming took off 3 bases at V and 5 bases at J, with 10 bases between the two ends. Germline V lookup: CDR1 SNHLY, CDR2 FYNNEI. CDR3 size: 13 residues. Here the CDR3 DNA reads TGTGCCAGCAGTGATCTTACAGGGTATGGCTACACCTTC. Protein: CASSDLTGYGYTF.

The chain combines TRBV6-2 or TRBV6-3 with TRBJ1-1; 10 bases line up with TRBD1. The V gene end was trimmed by 2 bases and the J gene end by 8 bases; junction bases not matched to a gene: 5. Germline CDR1 and CDR2: MNHEY and SVGEGT. The CDR3 length is 14 residues. CDR3 residues: CASSYRDRGLEAFF. CDR3 nucleotides: TGTGCCAGCAGTTACCGGGACAGGGGTTTAGAAGCTTTCTTT.

In its sample, this clonotype was seen many times. The chain couples TRBV6-1 to TRBJ1-2, with 7 bases matching TRBD1. The CDR3 runs to 11 residues. Germline V gene lookup returns CDR1 MNHNS and CDR2 SASEGT. J gave up 8 bases and V 10 bases, and 7 bases lay outside the gene matches. Here the CDR3 DNA reads TGTGCCACTCGGGACAGTTTGGGCTACACCTTC. Amino acids: CATRDSLGYTF.

This clonotype was seen repeatedly, ten times or more. The chain is built from TRBV6-5 and TRBJ2-7, with 8 bases lining up with TRBD1. The germline V gene encodes CDR1 MNHEY and CDR2 SVGAGI. The CDR3 consists of 11 residues. After removal of 4 bases from V and 12 bases from J, the junction contained 5 bases not matched to a gene. Written as DNA, the CDR3 is TGTGCCAGCAGTTTGACAGGGGTAGGGTACTTC. Translated: CASSLTGVGYF.

This clonotype was seen at least ten times. The chain is built from TRBV7-9 and TRBJ2-7; D may be TRBD1 (5 bases). The germline V gene encodes CDR1 SEHNR and CDR2 FQNEAQ (reference sequence). The CDR3 runs to 12 residues. The germline V and J ends were trimmed by 5 bases and 4 bases, with 9 bases remaining between them. CDR3 sequence: CASSPTVYEQYF. DNA for the CDR3: TGTGCCAGCAGCCCGACAGTATACGAGCAGTACTTC.

Many counts were recorded for this clonotype. This chain links TRBV2 with TRBJ2-5; 12 nucleotides align to TRBD2. CDR3 length equals 16 residues. Germline assignment: CDR1 SNHLY and CDR2 FYNNEI. Trimming at V came to 2 bases and at J to 5 bases, leaving 6 bases not matched to a gene. CDR3 protein: CASSELASGRAETQYF. In DNA, the CDR3 is TGTGCCAGCAGTGAACTCGCTAGCGGGAGGGCTGAGACCCAGTACTTC.

This clonotype was picked up many times. In DNA form, the CDR3 reads TGTGCCAGCAGTGCCTCCGGAGTTGGCTACACCTTC. Translated: CASSASGVGYTF. The J gene is TRBJ1-2, the V gene TRBV6-1; no firm D call. The CDR3 totals 12 residues. The germline V gene has CDR1 MNHNS and CDR2 SASEGT. The V gene lost 4 bases and the J gene lost 7 bases, with 10 bases spanning the gap.

The V call is TRBV7-2, the J call TRBJ2-5, with D unclear. CDR1 SGHTA and CDR2 FQGNSA come from the germline V gene. Trimming cost V 8 bases and J 10 bases, with 20 bases left between them. The CDR3 length is 13 residues. CDR3 DNA sequence: TGTGCCAGCGGCTCATCCTTGGTGCCCCTCCAGTACTTC. This encodes CASGSSLVPLQYF. Full variable domain (remainder filled in from reference TRBV7-2 and TRBJ2-5): GAGVSQSPSNKVTEKGKDVELRCDPISGHTALYWYRQSLGQGLEFLIYFQGNSAPDKSGLPSDRFSAERTGGSVSTLTIQRTQQEDSAVYLCASGSSLVPLQYFGPGTRLLVL.

This clonotype was observed at least ten times. The J gene is TRBJ1-1, the V gene TRBV6-5; no definite D call. CDR3 length equals 14 residues. Trimming pared 2 bases from V and 1 base from J, leaving 8 bases between. Germline CDR1 MNHEY, CDR2 SVGAGI. CDR3 loop: CASSYELGNTEAFF. CDR3 in DNA: TGTGCCAGCAGTTACGAGCTAGGGAACACTGAAGCTTTCTTT.

This clonotype was found many times. The V call is TRBV11-2, the J call TRBJ2-5; 7 bases agree with TRBD2. The germline V gene encodes CDR1 SGHAT and CDR2 FQNNGV. The CDR3 length is 14 residues. The trim removed 5 bases at V and 5 bases at J, leaving 8 bases unmatched. The CDR3 region is CASSLDFGGETQYF. The DNA of the CDR3 is TGTGCCAGCAGCCTCGATTTCGGGGGGGAGACCCAGTACTTC.

This clonotype was recorded many times. The CDR3 coding sequence is TGTGCCAGCAGCCTCCTCAGGGAACGGGTTGGGACCCAGTACTTC. It specifies CASSLLRERVGTQYF. This sequence joins TRBV6-1 and TRBJ2-5; perhaps TRBD1 as D (5 bases). This CDR3 is 15 amino acids long. V lost 6 bases to trimming and J lost 7 bases, with 21 bases between them. Germline V gene sequence: CDR1 MNHNS, CDR2 SASEGT.

This clonotype was recorded at least ten times. The chain has TRBV29-1 and TRBJ1-1; 7 nucleotides line up with TRBD1. CDR1 SQVTM and CDR2 ANQGSEA come from the germline V gene. This CDR3 has 13 residues. Trimming removed 3 bases from V and 0 bases from J; junction bases left unmatched: 1. CDR3 coding DNA: TGCAGCGTTGAGGACAGGTTGAACACTGAAGCTTTCTTT. Its protein product is CSVEDRLNTEAFF. The full variable domain, completed using reference TRBV29-1 and TRBJ1-1, is SAVISQKPSRDICQRGTSLTIQCQVDSQVTMMFWYRQQPGQSLTLIATANQGSEATYESGFVIDKFPISRPNLTFSTLTVSNMSPEDSSIYLCSVEDRLNTEAFFGQGTRLTVV.

The chain uses TRBV12-3 or TRBV12-4 and TRBJ2-5; 8 nucleotides agree with TRBD2. V trimming: 1 base; J trimming: 5 bases; junction bases outside the gene matches: 6. CDR3 size: 15 residues. In DNA form, the CDR3 reads TGTGCCAGCAGTTTAGGAGCGGGAGCGCTGGAGACCCAGTACTTC. Protein sequence: CASSLGAGALETQYF.